This passage covers 29 T cell receptor beta chains from one sample sequenced in a study of beta chain features in type 1 diabetes. Reverse transcribing all isolated RNA meant expressed TCRB transcripts were sequenced. Measured with immunoSEQ multiplex PCR; TCRdb has only the in-frame clones, and not every one. Among more than 150,000 clones listed, 9% to 10% were seen once. The material sequenced was central memory CD4+ T cells from blood. These receptors originate from a woman aged 18 to 35 in good health.

The rearrangement joins TRBV5-1 to TRBJ2-1, with 10 bases matching TRBD2. Germline V lookup: CDR1 SGHRS, CDR2 YFSETQ. V was pared by 0 bases and J by 8 bases, with 5 bases of the junction left unmatched. This CDR3 has 15 amino acids. The CDR3 sequence is CASSLASGRLDEQFF. CDR3 bases: TGCGCCAGCAGCTTGGCTAGCGGGAGATTGGATGAGCAGTTCTTC.

This chain connects TRBV7-2 to TRBJ2-3; the D gene is possibly TRBD2 (5 bases). CDR1 and CDR2 from the germline V gene are SGHTA and FQGNSA. Between the trimmed V and J ends, which lost 1 base and 3 bases, there was a span of 14 bases. This CDR3 spans 16 amino acids. Written as DNA, the CDR3 is TGTGCCAGCAGCTTAGATCTCAATGGGAGAACAGATACGCAGTATTTT. It codes for CASSLDLNGRTDTQYF.

This clone was seen repeatedly, ten times or more. The chain carries TRBV30 and TRBJ2-6, with 7 bases lining up with TRBD1. Germline V lookup: CDR1 GTSNPN, CDR2 SVGIG (reference sequence). The CDR3 loop spans 14 amino acids. V was clipped by 7 bases and J by 2 bases; unmatched bases: 5. The DNA for the CDR3 is TGTGCCTCGACAGGGTTAGCTGGGGCCAACGTCCTGACTTTC. Translating gives CASTGLAGANVLTF. The full variable domain, in which reference TRBV30 and TRBJ2-6 provide the parts outside the CDR3, is SQTIHQWPATLVQPVGSPLSLECTVEGTSNPNLYWYRQAAGRGLQLLFYSVGIGQISSEVPQNLSASRPQDRQFILSSKKLLLSDSGFYLCASTGLAGANVLTFGAGSRLTVL.

This clone was picked up a small number of times. The same CDR3 arises from other DNA sequences in this sample as well. The chain joins TRBV5-6 to TRBJ2-5; no clear D. The V gene lost 4 bases and the J gene lost 5 bases, with 6 bases spanning the gap. Germline CDR1 SGHDT, CDR2 YYEEEE. The CDR3 has 11 residues. The CDR3 bases are TGTGCCAGCAGCCTACAGGAGACCCAGTACTTC. Amino acids: CASSLQETQYF.

This clone was seen a few times. This chain links TRBV4-2 with TRBJ1-4; a weak D match, TRBD1 (6 bases). The V and J ends lost 4 bases and 9 bases respectively, with 15 bases between them. Germline CDR1 reads LGHNA; CDR2 reads YNFKEQ. The CDR3 consists of 14 residues. The CDR3 region is CASSLPQGRQKLFF. The CDR3 bases are TGTGCCAGCAGCCTCCCTCAGGGGAGACAAAAACTGTTTTTT.

The V and J genes are TRBV14 and TRBJ2-5; D perhaps matches TRBD2 (5 bases). The CDR3 covers 14 residues. V lost 0 bases, J lost 5 bases, and 10 bases lay in between. Germline CDR1 reads SGHDN; CDR2 reads FVKESK. CDR3 sequence (DNA): TGTGCCAGCAGCCAAGATCGCGCTAGCGAGACCCAGTACTTC. It is translated as CASSQDRASETQYF.

This clone was counted only a few times. V gene TRBV18 combines with J gene TRBJ2-5, with 13 positions matching TRBD2. Germline values: CDR1 KGHSH, CDR2 LQKENI. After removal of 4 bases from V and 5 bases from J, the junction contained 7 bases not matched to a gene. This CDR3 region has 16 residues. CDR3 protein: CASSRGTSGADETQYF. Written as DNA, the CDR3 is TGTGCCAGCTCACGAGGGACTAGCGGGGCGGATGAGACCCAGTACTTC.

This clone was observed a handful of times. V usage is TRBV7-9 and J usage is TRBJ2-3, with TRBD2 identical over 14 bases. Trimming took 5 bases from V and 1 from J; bases not matched to a gene: 2. The CDR3 has 16 residues. Germline-derived CDR1 and CDR2 are SEHNR and FQNEAQ (reference sequence). The CDR3 nucleotides are TGTGCCAGCAGCACGGGACTAGCGGGAGGCACAGATACGCAGTATTTT. It specifies CASSTGLAGGTDTQYF. Variable domain in full (rest from reference TRBV7-9 and TRBJ2-3): DTGVSQNPRHKITKRGQNVTFRCDPISEHNRLYWYRQTLGQGPEFLTYFQNEAQLEKSRLLSDRFSAERPKGSFSTLEIQRTEQGDSAMYLCASSTGLAGGTDTQYFGPGTRLTVL.

CDR3 in amino acids: CASSTAPGADEQYF. The CDR3 DNA sequence: TGCGCCAGCAGCACCGCACCAGGGGCCGACGAGCAGTACTTC. The genes are TRBV5-1 and TRBJ2-7; D may be TRBD1 (6 bases). Trimming shortened V by 4 bases and J by 5 bases, and 16 bases separated the two germline ends. Germline V gene sequence: CDR1 SGHRS, CDR2 YFSETQ. The CDR3 is 14 residues long.

This clone has a handful of counts. The chain is built from TRBV12-5 and TRBJ1-3, with a weak D call TRBD1 (5 bases). Deletions cut 4 bases from V and 0 bases from J, with 10 bases between. Germline CDR1 LGHNT, CDR2 FRNRAP. CDR3 size: 15 residues. Written as DNA, the CDR3 is TGTGCTAGTGGTTCCCGGACATCCTCTGGAAACACCATATATTTT. This encodes CASGSRTSSGNTIYF.

This clone was seen only a few times. The V and J genes are TRBV28 and TRBJ1-2; D remains unclear. This CDR3 region has 14 residues. The germline gives CDR1 MDHEN, CDR2 SYDVKM. With 3 bases removed from V and 2 bases from J, the gap between germline ends came to 10 bases. As DNA, the CDR3 is TGTGCCAGCAGTTTGTTGGGCCCCAACTATGGCTACACCTTC. It is translated as CASSLLGPNYGYTF.

This clone has a handful of counts. The genes are TRBV20-1 and TRBJ1-1, with D perhaps matching TRBD1 (6 bases). CDR1 is DFQATT and CDR2 is SNEGSKA in the germline V gene (reference sequence). The V and J ends lost 6 bases and 7 bases respectively, with 12 bases between them. CDR3 length equals 11 residues. The CDR3 region has the DNA TGCAGTGCCAGGGGAAGGAATGAAGCTTTCTTT. Protein sequence: CSARGRNEAFF.

The chain joins TRBV18 to TRBJ1-5; 11 bases match TRBD1. The CDR3 is 18 residues long. Per germline, CDR1 KGHSH and CDR2 LQKENI. J was trimmed by 4 bases and V by 3 bases; bases with no gene match: 11. The CDR3 spells CASSPNPSGTGGNQPQHF. CDR3 DNA: TGTGCCAGCTCACCCAACCCGTCCGGGACAGGGGGGAATCAGCCCCAGCATTTT.

The chain employs TRBV30 and TRBJ2-1; possible D gene TRBD1, 5 bases. The CDR3 runs 11 residues. CDR1 GTSNPN and CDR2 SVGIG come from the germline V gene (reference sequence). Trimming pared 3 bases from V and 8 bases from J, leaving 8 bases between. CDR3 bases: TGTGCCTGGAGCGCAGGGCATGAGCAGTTCTTC. Protein: CAWSAGHEQFF. Variable domain in full (rest from reference TRBV30 and TRBJ2-1): SQTIHQWPATLVQPVGSPLSLECTVEGTSNPNLYWYRQAAGRGLQLLFYSVGIGQISSEVPQNLSASRPQDRQFILSSKKLLLSDSGFYLCAWSAGHEQFFGPGTRLTVL.

The chain couples TRBV29-1 to TRBJ1-1; TRBD1 matches at 9 bases. The germline V gene encodes CDR1 SQVTM and CDR2 ANQGSEA. This CDR3 is built from 12 residues. Germline trimming cut 6 bases from V and 5 bases from J; bases unmatched to any gene: 4. The CDR3 reads CSVGTGITEAFF. The CDR3 DNA reads as TGCAGCGTCGGGACAGGGATTACTGAAGCTTTCTTT.

This clone has just a few counts. The chain is built from TRBV5-1 and TRBJ1-1; D may be TRBD1 (5 bases). From germline, CDR1 is SGHRS and CDR2 YFSETQ. Trimming took 5 bases from V and 4 from J, leaving 18 bases between them. There are 15 residues in the CDR3. This CDR3 is CASSRTSPGLTEAFF. The CDR3, as DNA: TGCGCCAGCAGTCGCACTTCCCCGGGACTCACTGAAGCTTTCTTT.

This clone was recorded at least ten times. The rearrangement links TRBV29-1 to TRBJ2-2; D might be TRBD2 (7 bases). The germline V gene has CDR1 SQVTM and CDR2 ANQGSEA. V lost 7 bases and J 2 bases, leaving 17 bases between the germline ends. The CDR3 length is 15 residues. This CDR3 reads CSARWGGPNTGELFF. CDR3 in DNA: TGCAGCGCCCGGTGGGGGGGGCCTAACACCGGGGAGCTGTTTTTT.

The V and J genes are TRBV6-6 and TRBJ1-3; possible D gene TRBD1, 5 bases. CDR1 and CDR2 (germline): MNHNY, SVGAGI (reference sequence). The CDR3 extends over 13 amino acids. Trimming left V 6 bases short and J 0 bases short, with 6 bases between. Here the CDR3 reads CASRQDSGNTIYF. CDR3 bases: TGTGCCAGCAGACAGGACTCTGGAAACACCATATATTTT.

This clone has more than one count but fewer than ten. This rearrangement joins TRBV27 to TRBJ1-2; D is uncertain. Germline V gene sequence: CDR1 MNHEY, CDR2 SMNVEV (reference sequence). Trimming took off 4 bases at V and 0 bases at J, with 12 bases between the two ends. The CDR3 is 15 amino acids. CDR3 bases: TGTGCCAGCAGTTCCCTCCGGGTAGCTAACTATGGCTACACCTTC. It yields the protein CASSSLRVANYGYTF.

This clone was found a few times. The V gene is TRBV11-2, the J gene TRBJ2-1; 7 bases match TRBD2. This CDR3 comprises 13 residues. Germline trimming cut 3 bases from V and 8 bases from J; bases unmatched to any gene: 4. Germline CDR1 reads SGHAT; CDR2 reads FQNNGV. The CDR3 is CASSFGGSYEQFF. In DNA form, the CDR3 reads TGTGCCAGCAGCTTCGGCGGGAGTTATGAGCAGTTCTTC.

This clone was detected a few times. This rearrangement joins TRBV5-1 to TRBJ1-6; unclear D gene. Germline V gene data show CDR1 as SGHRS and CDR2 as YFSETQ. Trimming stripped 4 bases from V and 10 bases from J, with 21 bases between. The CDR3 is made up of 16 amino acids. CDR3 bases: TGCGCCAGCAGCCTCGACTTGCCCGGGAATGGATCACCCCTCCACTTT. This gives the protein CASSLDLPGNGSPLHF.

The chain employs TRBV11-3 and TRBJ1-4; 7 bases align to TRBD1. This CDR3 is built from 16 residues. The germline V gene encodes CDR1 SGHNT and CDR2 YENEEA. The V and J ends lost 5 bases and 7 bases, in that order; junction bases with no gene match: 13. The CDR3 protein is CASSVGRQGEGEKLFF. In DNA, the CDR3 is TGTGCCAGCAGCGTGGGCCGACAGGGAGAGGGTGAAAAACTGTTTTTT. Using reference TRBV11-3 and TRBJ1-4 for the parts outside the CDR3, the full variable domain is EAGVVQSPRYKIIEKKQPVAFWCNPISGHNTLYWYLQNLGQGPELLIRYENEEAVDDSQLPKDRFSAERLKGVDSTLKIQPAELGDSAVYLCASSVGRQGEGEKLFFGSGTQLSVL.

The V and J genes are TRBV5-4 and TRBJ1-4; 9 nucleotides align to TRBD1. The CDR3 length is 14 residues. Germline V gives CDR1 SGHNT, CDR2 YYREEE (reference sequence). V shed 4 bases, J shed 5 bases, and the junction held 3 bases outside the gene matches. DNA of the CDR3: TGTGCCAGCAGCCTGGGGACAGGGAATGAAAAACTGTTTTTT. Amino acid sequence: CASSLGTGNEKLFF.

The rearrangement uses TRBV7-6 and TRBJ1-1; D is unresolved. The ends were cut back, 0 bases at V and 0 bases at J, with 2 bases in the middle. The CDR3 totals 13 residues. The germline gives CDR1 SGHVS, CDR2 FNYEAQ. The CDR3 sequence is CASSLAMNTEAFF. The CDR3, as DNA: TGTGCCAGCAGCTTAGCTATGAACACTGAAGCTTTCTTT.

CDR3 in amino acids: CASSRGQGNEKLFF. The CDR3 nucleotides are TGTGCCAGCAGCAGAGGACAGGGGAATGAAAAACTGTTTTTT. V usage is TRBV11-2 and J usage is TRBJ1-4; the match to TRBD1 covers 9 bases. This CDR3 is 14 amino acids long. Germline CDR1 reads SGHAT; CDR2 reads FQNNGV. After removal of 5 bases from V and 5 bases from J, the junction contained 3 bases not matched to a gene.

On this clone itself: Other nucleotide sequences from this sample produce the same CDR3. J is TRBJ2-7 and V is TRBV27, with 12 bases fitting TRBD1. Trimming cost V 6 bases and J 1 base; bases outside gene matches: 1. CDR3 length: 14 amino acids. CDR1 is MNHEY, CDR2 SMNVEV, per germline (reference sequence). The CDR3 loop reads CASRGQGASYEQYF. CDR3 sequence (DNA): TGTGCCAGCAGGGGACAGGGGGCGTCCTACGAGCAGTACTTC.

This clone was seen many times. The rearrangement joins TRBV19 to TRBJ2-6, with TRBD2 identical over 8 bases. The ends lost 4 bases at V and 1 base at J; junction bases unmatched: 6. From germline, CDR1 is LNHDA and CDR2 SQIVND (reference sequence). There are 17 residues in the CDR3. In DNA form, the CDR3 reads TGTGCCAGTAGTAGAACTAGCGGAACTTCTGGGGCCAACGTCCTGACTTTC. Translated: CASSRTSGTSGANVLTF.

CDR3 residues: CASSSEVGETQYF. In DNA, the CDR3 is TGTGCCAGCAGTTCCGAAGTCGGTGAGACCCAGTACTTC. The chain carries TRBV27 and TRBJ2-5, with D hard to call. With 4 bases removed from V and 5 bases from J, the gap between germline ends came to 11 bases. Germline V gene data show CDR1 as MNHEY and CDR2 as SMNVEV (reference sequence). This CDR3 has 13 amino acids.

This clone was found a few times. The rearrangement uses TRBV2 and TRBJ2-1; TRBD2 matches at 10 bases. CDR3 size: 16 residues. V lost 3 bases, J lost 9 bases, and 11 bases stayed unmatched. Germline-derived CDR1 and CDR2 are SNHLY and FYNNEI. CDR3 region: CASSDSSGRARGEQFF. The CDR3 DNA follows: TGTGCCAGCAGTGATTCCAGCGGGAGGGCACGAGGTGAGCAGTTCTTC.